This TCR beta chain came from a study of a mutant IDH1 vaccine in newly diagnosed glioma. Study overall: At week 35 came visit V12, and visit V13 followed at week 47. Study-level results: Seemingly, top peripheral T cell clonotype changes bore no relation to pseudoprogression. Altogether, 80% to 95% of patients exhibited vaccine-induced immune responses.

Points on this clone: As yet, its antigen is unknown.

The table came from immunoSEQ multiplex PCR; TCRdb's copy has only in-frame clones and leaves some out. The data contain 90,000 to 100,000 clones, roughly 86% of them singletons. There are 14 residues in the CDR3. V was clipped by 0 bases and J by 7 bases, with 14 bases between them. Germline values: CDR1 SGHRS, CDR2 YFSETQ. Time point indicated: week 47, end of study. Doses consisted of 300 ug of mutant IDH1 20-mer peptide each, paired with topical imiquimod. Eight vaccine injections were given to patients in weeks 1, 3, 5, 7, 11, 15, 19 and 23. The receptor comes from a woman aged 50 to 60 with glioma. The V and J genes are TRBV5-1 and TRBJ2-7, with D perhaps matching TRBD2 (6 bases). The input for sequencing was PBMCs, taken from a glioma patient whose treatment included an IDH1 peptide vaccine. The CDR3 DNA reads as TGCGCCAGCAGCTTGGTGCCGGACCGGGGGGAGCAGTACTTC. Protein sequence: CASSLVPDRGEQYF. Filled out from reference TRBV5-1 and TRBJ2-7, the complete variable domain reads KAGVTQTPRYLIKTRGQQVTLSCSPISGHRSVSWYQQTPGQGLQFLFEYFSETQRNKGNFPGRFSGRQFSNSRSEMNVSTLELGDSALYLCASSLVPDRGEQYFGPGTRLTVT.